A single sample gave rise to the 26 T cell receptor beta chains below, sequenced in a study of metastatic and nonmetastatic thyroid tumors. Every patient was untreated before thyroid surgery. TCRdb used MiXCR to call clones anew from the PCR reads. The table has 27,000 or so clones, roughly 14% seen once; the top ten hold approximately 15%. What was sequenced was blood. Receptor source: a male donor with papillary thyroid cancer or a benign thyroid nodule (not recorded which). Some clones in this sample may be carry-over from other donors' samples.

This clone was seen many times. V is TRBV12-5 and J is TRBJ1-3; 8 bases map to TRBD1. Germline-derived CDR1 and CDR2 are LGHNT and FRNRAP. The CDR3 runs 13 residues. Trimming cost V 6 bases and J 6 bases; bases outside gene matches: 4. The chain's CDR3 is CASGTGEANTIYF. CDR3 nucleotides: TGTGCTAGTGGGACAGGGGAGGCAAACACCATATATTTT. Together with reference TRBV12-5 and TRBJ1-3, the CDR3 gives the full variable domain: DARVTQTPRHKVTEMGQEVTMRCQPILGHNTVFWYRQTMMQGLELLAYFRNRAPLDDSGMPKDRFSAEMPDATLATLKIQPSEPRDSAVYFCASGTGEANTIYFGEGSWLTVV.

At least ten counts were recorded for this clone. J is TRBJ2-7 and V is TRBV7-9; perhaps D is TRBD1 or TRBD2 (5 bases each). Germline V gives CDR1 SEHNR, CDR2 FQNEAQ (reference sequence). V gave up 5 bases and J gave up 2 bases, with 13 bases separating them. The CDR3 length is 14 residues. CDR3 sequence: CASSPPGAPYEQYF. As DNA, the CDR3 is TGTGCCAGCAGCCCGCCCGGGGCCCCCTACGAGCAGTACTTC.

There are many counts of this clone. The J gene is TRBJ2-7, the V gene TRBV6-4; tentative D call: TRBD1 (6 bases). Germline values: CDR1 MRHNA, CDR2 SNTAGT. The V and J ends lost 3 bases and 5 bases respectively, with 14 bases between them. This CDR3 comprises 14 residues. The CDR3 is CASSEGLGANEQYF. The CDR3 DNA reads TGTGCCAGCAGTGAAGGTCTGGGGGCCAACGAGCAGTACTTC.

The rearrangement links TRBV4-1 to TRBJ2-2; no clear D. This CDR3 contains 12 residues. Germline CDR1 is MGHRA and CDR2 is YSYEKL. DNA for the CDR3: TGCCCGATCCTCGTACAGTCCGGGGAGCTGTTTTTT. Amino acids: CPILVQSGELFF.

This clone was recorded many times. The genes are TRBV5-1 and TRBJ2-3, with D unclear. CDR1 SGHRS and CDR2 YFSETQ come from the germline V gene. V dropped 0 bases and J dropped 4 bases, with 9 bases sitting between them. This CDR3 has 14 amino acids. CDR3 region: CASSLGSLSDTQYF. Written as DNA, the CDR3 is TGCGCCAGCAGCTTGGGCAGTTTGTCAGATACGCAGTATTTT.

Ten or more counts support this clone. For the CDR3, the DNA is TGTGCCAGCAGCTCCCGGGACCTCACCGGGGAGCTGTTTTTT. Translated, it gives CASSSRDLTGELFF. This chain links TRBV7-2 with TRBJ2-2; D assignment may be TRBD1 or TRBD2 (5 bases each). Trimming removed 4 bases from V and 4 bases from J, with 10 bases in between. Germline V gene sequence: CDR1 SGHTA, CDR2 FQGNSA. The CDR3 sequence is 14 residues long.

Of note for this clone: Being one base from a much bigger clone, this may be a read error. The chain combines TRBV7-6 with TRBJ2-5; D is ambiguous. The CDR3 sequence is 14 residues long. V was cut by 1 base and J by 5 bases, with 11 bases left in between. Looked up from germline, CDR1 is SGHVS and CDR2 is FNYEAQ. CDR3 bases: TGTGCCAGCAGCTTAGAATCCTGGCGGGAGACCCAGTACTTC. It encodes CASSLESWRETQYF.

This clone was found many times. The chain combines TRBV12-3 or TRBV12-4 with TRBJ2-3, with D tentatively TRBD2 (7 bases). This CDR3 has 14 residues. Between the trimmed V and J ends, which lost 8 bases and 3 bases, there was a span of 15 bases. The CDR3 DNA sequence: TGTGCCAGCGTTCGCGGGGGCGGGACAGATACGCAGTATTTT. Encoded protein: CASVRGGGTDTQYF.

This clone showed up many times. The chain links TRBV12-3 or TRBV12-4 to TRBJ1-5; D is perhaps TRBD1 (5 bases). The CDR3 spans 16 residues. Trimming stripped 7 bases from V and 3 bases from J, with 19 bases between. CDR3 sequence reads: CASTPRGGGDNQPQHF. The CDR3 nucleotides read TGTGCCAGCACCCCTCGAGGCGGGGGGGACAATCAGCCCCAGCATTTT.

This clone showed up many times. The V gene is TRBV5-4, the J gene TRBJ1-4; possibly TRBD1 for D (6 bases). The CDR3 loop spans 11 amino acids. Germline V gene lookup returns CDR1 SGHNT and CDR2 YYREEE (reference sequence). The V end was cut by 4 bases, the J end by 8 bases, with 6 bases between. CDR3 sequence reads: CASSQGEKLFF. The CDR3 nucleotides are TGTGCCAGCAGCCAGGGGGAAAAACTGTTTTTT. The whole variable domain, remainder taken from reference TRBV5-4 and TRBJ1-4, is ETGVTQSPTHLIKTRGQQVTLRCSSQSGHNTVSWYQQALGQGPQFIFQYYREEENGRGNFPPRFSGLQFPNYSSELNVNALELDDSALYLCASSQGEKLFFGSGTQLSVL.

This clone was detected ten times or more. V and J are TRBV20-1 and TRBJ2-5, with no clear D. Germline CDR1 DFQATT, CDR2 SNEGSKA (reference sequence). This CDR3 spans 15 amino acids. Deletions cut 0 bases from V and 2 bases from J, with 13 bases between. For the CDR3, the DNA is TGCAGTGCTAGAGATTCCCATCGGATACAAGAGACCCAGTACTTC. Protein product: CSARDSHRIQETQYF.

On this clone: Without the conserved terminal phenylalanine or tryptophan, this CDR3 likely stems from a read error. No DNA is shown, since the ends of the CDR3 on it are uncertain; the CDR3 is the one TCRdb lists. This rearrangement joins TRBV7-2 to TRBJ2-6; the table gives TRBD2 as D, unverified against the DNA. Inclusive of both ends, the CDR3 amounts to 9 amino acids. Germline V gene lookup returns CDR1 SGHTA and CDR2 FQGNSA. Here the CDR3 reads CASSEVVAG.

This clone was recorded at least ten times. V gene TRBV5-1 combines with J gene TRBJ2-7, with D possibly matching TRBD2 (6 bases). The germline gives CDR1 SGHRS, CDR2 YFSETQ. This CDR3 spans 16 amino acids. V was clipped by 0 bases and J by 7 bases, with 20 bases between them. The CDR3 nucleotides are TGCGCCAGCAGCTTGGGCGGATTGGGGGGATCGGGAGAGCAGTACTTC. The encoded protein is CASSLGGLGGSGEQYF.

This clone was observed many times. The chain employs TRBV19 and TRBJ2-5; 14 nucleotides line up with TRBD2. V trimming: 3 bases; J trimming: 3 bases; junction bases outside the gene matches: 0. Germline assignment: CDR1 LNHDA and CDR2 SQIVND (reference sequence). The CDR3 has 15 residues. The CDR3 here is CASSMGLAGEETQYF. The CDR3 DNA follows: TGTGCCAGTAGTATGGGACTAGCGGGAGAAGAGACCCAGTACTTC. The variable domain in full, with the rest retrieved from reference TRBV19 and TRBJ2-5, is DGGITQSPKYLFRKEGQNVTLSCEQNLNHDAMYWYRQDPGQGLRLIYYSQIVNDFQKGDIAEGYSVSREKKESFPLTVTSAQKNPTAFYLCASSMGLAGEETQYFGPGTRLLVL.

Ten or more counts support this clone. The rearrangement uses TRBV7-2 and TRBJ2-5; D unresolved. This CDR3 contains 15 residues. Between the trimmed V and J ends, which lost 3 bases and 3 bases, there was a span of 14 bases. Per germline, CDR1 SGHTA and CDR2 FQGNSA. The chain's CDR3 is CASSLYGPLKETQYF. The DNA for the CDR3 is TGTGCCAGCAGCTTGTACGGACCTTTAAAAGAGACCCAGTACTTC.

This clone was counted ten times or more. The chain couples TRBV24-1 to TRBJ2-3, with unresolved D. The CDR3 is 13 amino acids. CDR1 is KGHDR and CDR2 is SFDVKD in the germline V gene. The germline V and J ends were trimmed by 6 bases and 0 bases, with 6 bases remaining between them. The CDR3 coding sequence is TGTGCCACCAGTAAGGACAGCACAGATACGCAGTATTTT. Translated, it gives CATSKDSTDTQYF.

This clone has a count of ten or more. The V call is TRBV20-1, the J call TRBJ2-1; 14 positions match TRBD2. The V gene end was trimmed by 1 base and the J gene end by 0 bases; junction bases not matched to a gene: 5. This CDR3 spans 18 amino acids. CDR1 DFQATT and CDR2 SNEGSKA come from the germline V gene (reference sequence). CDR3 sequence (DNA): TGCAGTGCTAGAGGACTAGCGGGGGGGCAGATCTCCTACAATGAGCAGTTCTTC. It yields the protein CSARGLAGGQISYNEQFF.

This clone showed up many times. The J gene is TRBJ2-3, the V gene TRBV7-9; weak D call: TRBD1 (6 bases). CDR3 length equals 15 residues. From germline, CDR1 is SEHNR and CDR2 FQNEAQ (reference sequence). V lost 5 bases to trimming and J lost 0 bases, with 12 bases between them. CDR3 residues: CASSADRQSTDTQYF. The CDR3 DNA reads TGTGCCAGCAGCGCCGACAGGCAAAGCACAGATACGCAGTATTTT.

The sample holds many counts of this clone. The chain has TRBV6-2 or TRBV6-3 and TRBJ2-3; D call uncertain. There are 10 residues in the CDR3. Trimming removed 8 bases at V and 9 bases at J, with 9 bases between. Germline CDR1 MNHEY, CDR2 SVGEGT. The CDR3 loop reads CASPGWTQYF. CDR3 DNA sequence: TGTGCCAGCCCCGGGTGGACGCAGTATTTT.

The chain combines TRBV11-1 with TRBJ2-1; no clear D. Germline V gene sequence: CDR1 SGHAT, CDR2 FQDESV (reference sequence). This CDR3 contains 16 residues. CDR3 nucleotides: TGTACCATCAGCTTAGACACGAGGAGCTCCTACAATGAGCAGTTCTTC. The encoded protein is CTISLDTRSSYNEQFF.

The table lists this clone with a few counts. A much larger clone lies a single base off, so this may be a read error. This specimen includes other DNA sequences encoding the same CDR3. The chain uses TRBV19 and TRBJ2-5; D is possibly TRBD1 or TRBD2 (5 bases each). The CDR3 is 14 amino acids. Germline loops: CDR1 LNHDA, CDR2 SQIVND (reference sequence). In DNA, the CDR3 is TGTGCCAAGGGGACCAAGGAGAGCCAAGAGGCCCAGTACTTC. Protein product: CAKGTKESQEAQYF.

As regards this clone: One end of the junction varies from germline; a read error may be responsible. The V call is TRBV30, the J call TRBJ1-5; a weak D match, TRBD1 (5 bases). CDR3 length equals 15 residues. Germline CDR1 and CDR2: GTSNPN and SVGIG (reference sequence). This CDR3 is CAWSPGMRGNQPQHF. Written as DNA, the CDR3 is TGTGCCTGGAGCCCAGGAATGAGGGGCAATCAGCCCCAGCACTTT.

This clone was recorded many times. The chain links TRBV12-3 or TRBV12-4 to TRBJ1-2; D is undetermined. The CDR3 is 14 amino acids. Deletions cut 2 bases from V and 6 bases from J, with 13 bases between. The DNA of the CDR3 is TGTGCCAGCAGTTTAACGGGTTTGGGAGATGGCTACACCTTC. Translating it yields CASSLTGLGDGYTF.

In this sample, this clone turned up a few times. The chain joins TRBV6-1 to TRBJ2-1, with D possibly TRBD1 on 6 matching bases. CDR1 MNHNS and CDR2 SASEGT come from the germline V gene. The ends were cut back, 8 bases at V and 3 bases at J, with 14 bases in the middle. This CDR3 is 14 amino acids long. The CDR3 DNA is TGTGCCAGCGGGGCAGGGGAAATCTACAATGAGCAGTTCTTC. It yields the protein CASGAGEIYNEQFF.

This clone was recorded at least ten times. The rearrangement joins TRBV6-1 to TRBJ1-1; D remains ambiguous. Trimming took off 0 bases at V and 4 bases at J, with 6 bases between the two ends. The CDR3 runs 13 residues. Per the germline V gene, CDR1 is MNHNS and CDR2 is SASEGT. The DNA of the CDR3 is TGTGCCAGCAGTGAAGCACGTGGCACTGAAGCTTTCTTT. It yields the protein CASSEARGTEAFF.

The table lists this clone with a few counts. CDR3 nucleotides: TGTGCCAGCAGTTACGTCAGCAAAGGACGGAGCTCCTACAATGAGCAGTTCTTC. Translating it yields CASSYVSKGRSSYNEQFF. The V call is TRBV6-5, the J call TRBJ2-1; D unresolved. The CDR3 is made up of 18 amino acids. With 2 bases removed from V and 0 bases from J, the gap between germline ends came to 17 bases. Germline CDR1 and CDR2: MNHEY and SVGAGI.